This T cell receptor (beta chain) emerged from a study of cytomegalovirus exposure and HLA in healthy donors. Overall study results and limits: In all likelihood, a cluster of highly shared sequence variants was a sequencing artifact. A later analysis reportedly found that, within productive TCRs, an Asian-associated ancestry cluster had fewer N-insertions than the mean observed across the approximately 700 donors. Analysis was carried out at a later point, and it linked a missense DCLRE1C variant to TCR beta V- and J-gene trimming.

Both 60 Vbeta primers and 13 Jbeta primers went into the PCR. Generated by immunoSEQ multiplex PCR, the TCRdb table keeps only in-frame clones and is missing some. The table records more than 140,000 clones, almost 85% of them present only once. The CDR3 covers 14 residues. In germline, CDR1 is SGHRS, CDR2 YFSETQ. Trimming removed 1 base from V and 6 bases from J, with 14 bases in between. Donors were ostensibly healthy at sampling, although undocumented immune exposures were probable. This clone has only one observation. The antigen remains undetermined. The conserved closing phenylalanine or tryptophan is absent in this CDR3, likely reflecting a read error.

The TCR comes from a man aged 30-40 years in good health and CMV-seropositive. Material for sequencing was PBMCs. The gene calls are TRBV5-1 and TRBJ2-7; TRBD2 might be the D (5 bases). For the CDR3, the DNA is TGCGCCAGCAGCTTGAATCCGGGAACGGGCGAGCAGTACCTC. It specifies CASSLNPGTGEQYL.